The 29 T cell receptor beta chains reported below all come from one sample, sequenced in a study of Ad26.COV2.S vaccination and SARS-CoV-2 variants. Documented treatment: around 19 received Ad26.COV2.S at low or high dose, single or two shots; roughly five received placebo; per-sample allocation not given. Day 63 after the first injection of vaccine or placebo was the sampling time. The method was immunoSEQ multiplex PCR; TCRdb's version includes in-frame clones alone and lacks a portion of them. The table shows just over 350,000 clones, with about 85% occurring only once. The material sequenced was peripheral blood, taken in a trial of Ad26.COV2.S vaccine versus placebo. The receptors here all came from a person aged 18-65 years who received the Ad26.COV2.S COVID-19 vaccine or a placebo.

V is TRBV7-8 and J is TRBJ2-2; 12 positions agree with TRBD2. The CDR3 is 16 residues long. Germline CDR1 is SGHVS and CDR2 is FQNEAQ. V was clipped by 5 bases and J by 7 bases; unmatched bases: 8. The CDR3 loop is CASSPRTSGNGGELFF. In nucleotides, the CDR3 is TGTGCCAGCAGCCCCCGGACTAGCGGGAATGGCGGGGAGCTGTTTTTT.

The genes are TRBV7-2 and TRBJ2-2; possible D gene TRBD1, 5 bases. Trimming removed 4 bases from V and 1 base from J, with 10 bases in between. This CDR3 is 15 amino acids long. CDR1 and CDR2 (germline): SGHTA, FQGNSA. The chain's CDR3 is CASSSQGGNTGELFF. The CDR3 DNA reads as TGTGCCAGCAGCTCCCAGGGTGGGAACACCGGGGAGCTGTTTTTT.

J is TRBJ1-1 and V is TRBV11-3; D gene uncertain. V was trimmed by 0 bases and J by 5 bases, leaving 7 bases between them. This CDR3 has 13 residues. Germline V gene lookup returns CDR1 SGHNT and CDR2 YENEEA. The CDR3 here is CASSLDAKTEAFF. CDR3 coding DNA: TGTGCCAGCAGCTTAGATGCCAAGACTGAAGCTTTCTTT. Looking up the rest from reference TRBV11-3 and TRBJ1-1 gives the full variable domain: EAGVVQSPRYKIIEKKQPVAFWCNPISGHNTLYWYLQNLGQGPELLIRYENEEAVDDSQLPKDRFSAERLKGVDSTLKIQPAELGDSAVYLCASSLDAKTEAFFGQGTRLTVV.

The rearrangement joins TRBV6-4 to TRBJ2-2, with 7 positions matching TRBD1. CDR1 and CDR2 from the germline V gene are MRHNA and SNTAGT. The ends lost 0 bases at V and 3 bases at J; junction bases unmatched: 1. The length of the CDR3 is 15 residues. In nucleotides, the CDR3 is TGTGCCAGCAGTGACTCGGGACAGCACACCGGGGAGCTGTTTTTT. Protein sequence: CASSDSGQHTGELFF.

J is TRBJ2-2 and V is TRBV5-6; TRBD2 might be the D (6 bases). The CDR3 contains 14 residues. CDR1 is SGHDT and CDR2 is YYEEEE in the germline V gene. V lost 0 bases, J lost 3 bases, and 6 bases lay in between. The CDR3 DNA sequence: TGTGCCAGCAGCTTGGAGCGGGACACCGGGGAGCTGTTTTTT. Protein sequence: CASSLERDTGELFF. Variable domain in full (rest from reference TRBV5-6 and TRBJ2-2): DAGVTQSPTHLIKTRGQQVTLRCSPKSGHDTVSWYQQALGQGPQFIFQYYEEEERQRGNFPDRFSGHQFPNYSSELNVNALLLGDSALYLCASSLERDTGELFFGEGSRLTVL.

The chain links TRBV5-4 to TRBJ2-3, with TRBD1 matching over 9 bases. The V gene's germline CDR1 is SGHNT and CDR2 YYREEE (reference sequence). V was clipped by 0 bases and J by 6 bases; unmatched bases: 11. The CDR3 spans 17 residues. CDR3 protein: CASSLGGTGLLGDTQYF. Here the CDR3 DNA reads TGTGCCAGCAGCTTGGGCGGGACAGGGCTCCTGGGGGATACGCAGTATTTT.

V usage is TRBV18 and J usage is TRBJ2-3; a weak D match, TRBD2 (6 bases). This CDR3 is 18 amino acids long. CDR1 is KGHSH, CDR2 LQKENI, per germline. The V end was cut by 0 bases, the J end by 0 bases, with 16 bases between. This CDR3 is CASSPPEFGGLSTDTQYF. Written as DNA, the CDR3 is TGTGCCAGCTCACCACCTGAATTTGGGGGACTCAGCACAGATACGCAGTATTTT.

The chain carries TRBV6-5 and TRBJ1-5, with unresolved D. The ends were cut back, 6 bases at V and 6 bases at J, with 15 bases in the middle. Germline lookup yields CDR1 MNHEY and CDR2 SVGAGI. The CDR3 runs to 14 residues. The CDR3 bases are TGTGCCAGCAGCCTACACCGGTGGGGTCAGCCCCAGCATTTT. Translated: CASSLHRWGQPQHF.

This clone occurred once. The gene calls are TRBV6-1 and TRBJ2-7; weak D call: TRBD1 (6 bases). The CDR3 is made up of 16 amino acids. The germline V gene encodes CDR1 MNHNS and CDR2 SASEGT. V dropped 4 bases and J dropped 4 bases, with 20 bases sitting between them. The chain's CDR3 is CASSGSRGRGAYEQYF. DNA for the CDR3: TGTGCCAGCAGTGGTTCCAGGGGTCGAGGCGCTTACGAGCAGTACTTC.

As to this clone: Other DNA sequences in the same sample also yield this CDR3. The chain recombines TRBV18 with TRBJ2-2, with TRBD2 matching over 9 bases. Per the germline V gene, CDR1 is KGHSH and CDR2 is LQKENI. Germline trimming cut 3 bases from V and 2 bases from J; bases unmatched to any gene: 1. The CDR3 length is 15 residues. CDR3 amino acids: CASSPTSGNTGELFF. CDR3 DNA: TGTGCCAGCTCACCGACTAGCGGAAACACCGGGGAGCTGTTTTTT.

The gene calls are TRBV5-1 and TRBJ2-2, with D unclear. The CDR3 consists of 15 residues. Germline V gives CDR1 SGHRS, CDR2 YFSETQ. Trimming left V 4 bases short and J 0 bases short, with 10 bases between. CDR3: CASSPDMPNTGELFF. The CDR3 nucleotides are TGCGCCAGCAGCCCAGACATGCCGAACACCGGGGAGCTGTTTTTT.

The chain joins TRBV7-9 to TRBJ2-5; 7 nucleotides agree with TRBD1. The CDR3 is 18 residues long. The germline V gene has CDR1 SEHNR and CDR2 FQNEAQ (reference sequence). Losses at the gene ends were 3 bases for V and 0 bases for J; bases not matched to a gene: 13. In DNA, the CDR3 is TGTGCCAGCAGCTTTTTTCGAGGGACAGTAGAGTACCAAGAGACCCAGTACTTC. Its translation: CASSFFRGTVEYQETQYF. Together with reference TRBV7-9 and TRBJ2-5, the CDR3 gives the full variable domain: DTGVSQNPRHKITKRGQNVTFRCDPISEHNRLYWYRQTLGQGPEFLTYFQNEAQLEKSRLLSDRFSAERPKGSFSTLEIQRTEQGDSAMYLCASSFFRGTVEYQETQYFGPGTRLLVL.

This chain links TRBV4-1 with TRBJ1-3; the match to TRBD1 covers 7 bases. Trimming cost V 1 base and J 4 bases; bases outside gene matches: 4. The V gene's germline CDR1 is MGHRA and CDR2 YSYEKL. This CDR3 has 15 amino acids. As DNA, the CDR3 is TGCGCCAGCAGCCAAGCCGGGACAGACGGAAACACCATATATTTT. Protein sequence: CASSQAGTDGNTIYF.

In DNA form, the CDR3 reads TGTGCCAGCTTCCCCCCCTCCGGAGACAGGTTGTCCTACGAGCAGTACTTC. Translating it yields CASFPPSGDRLSYEQYF. The rearrangement joins TRBV27 to TRBJ2-7; D possibly corresponds to TRBD1 (6 bases). The CDR3 spans 17 residues. Germline V gene data show CDR1 as MNHEY and CDR2 as SMNVEV (reference sequence). The V and J ends lost 8 bases and 1 base respectively, with 24 bases between them.

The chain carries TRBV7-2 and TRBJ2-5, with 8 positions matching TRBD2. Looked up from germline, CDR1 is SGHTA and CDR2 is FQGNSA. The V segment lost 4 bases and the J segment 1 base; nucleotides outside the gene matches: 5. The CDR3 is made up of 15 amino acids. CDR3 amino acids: CASSYQRGPQETQYF. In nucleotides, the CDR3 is TGTGCCAGCAGCTACCAGCGGGGGCCCCAAGAGACCCAGTACTTC.

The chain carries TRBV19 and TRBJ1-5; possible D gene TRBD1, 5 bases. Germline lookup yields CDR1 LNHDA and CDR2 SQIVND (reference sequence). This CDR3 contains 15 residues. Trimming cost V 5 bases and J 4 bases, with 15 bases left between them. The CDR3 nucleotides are TGTGCCAGTAGTTCCCGGGACGGCTGGAATCAGCCCCAGCATTTT. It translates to CASSSRDGWNQPQHF.

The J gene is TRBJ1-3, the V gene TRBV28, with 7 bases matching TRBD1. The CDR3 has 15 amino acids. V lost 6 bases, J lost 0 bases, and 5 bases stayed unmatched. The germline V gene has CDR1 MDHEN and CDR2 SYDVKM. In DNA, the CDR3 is TGTGCCAGCAGGCCGACAGGGAACTCTGGAAACACCATATATTTT. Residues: CASRPTGNSGNTIYF. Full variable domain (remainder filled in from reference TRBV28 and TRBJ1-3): DVKVTQSSRYLVKRTGEKVFLECVQDMDHENMFWYRQDPGLGLRLIYFSYDVKMKEKGDIPEGYSVSREKKERFSLILESASTNQTSMYLCASRPTGNSGNTIYFGEGSWLTVV.

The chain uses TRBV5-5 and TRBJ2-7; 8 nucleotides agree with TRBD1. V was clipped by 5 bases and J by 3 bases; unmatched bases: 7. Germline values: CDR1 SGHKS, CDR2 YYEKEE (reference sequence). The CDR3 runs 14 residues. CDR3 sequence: CASRRQGIRYEQYF. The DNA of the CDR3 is TGTGCCAGCAGAAGACAGGGGATTCGCTACGAGCAGTACTTC.

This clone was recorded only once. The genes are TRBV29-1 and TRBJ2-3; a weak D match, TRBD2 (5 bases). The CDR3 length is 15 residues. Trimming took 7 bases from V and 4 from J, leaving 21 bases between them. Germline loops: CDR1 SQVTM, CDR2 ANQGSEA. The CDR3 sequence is CSALGLAPVADTQYF. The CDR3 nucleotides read TGCAGCGCTCTCGGCCTAGCTCCTGTCGCAGATACGCAGTATTTT.

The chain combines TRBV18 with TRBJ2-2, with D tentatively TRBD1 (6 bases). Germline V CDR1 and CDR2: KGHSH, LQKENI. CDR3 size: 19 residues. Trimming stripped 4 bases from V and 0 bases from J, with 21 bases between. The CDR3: CASSLGVVPGQPNTGELFF. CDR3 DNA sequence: TGTGCCAGCTCACTAGGGGTAGTCCCGGGACAACCGAACACCGGGGAGCTGTTTTTT.

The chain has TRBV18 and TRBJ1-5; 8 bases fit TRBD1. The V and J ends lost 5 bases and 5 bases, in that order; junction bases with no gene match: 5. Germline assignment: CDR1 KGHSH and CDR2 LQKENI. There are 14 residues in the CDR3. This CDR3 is CASSDLTGDQPQHF. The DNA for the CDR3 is TGTGCCAGCTCAGATCTGACAGGGGATCAGCCCCAGCATTTT.

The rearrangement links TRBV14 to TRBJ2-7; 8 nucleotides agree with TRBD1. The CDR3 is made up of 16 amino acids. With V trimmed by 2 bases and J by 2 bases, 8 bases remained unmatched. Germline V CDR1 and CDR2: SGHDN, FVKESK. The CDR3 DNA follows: TGTGCCAGCAGCCAACGACGACAGGGGCCCCCCTACGAGCAGTACTTC. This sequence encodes CASSQRRQGPPYEQYF.

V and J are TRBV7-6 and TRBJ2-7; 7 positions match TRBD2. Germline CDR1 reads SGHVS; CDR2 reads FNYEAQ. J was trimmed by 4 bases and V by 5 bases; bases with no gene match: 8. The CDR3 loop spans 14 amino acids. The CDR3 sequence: CASSGSGGRYEQYF. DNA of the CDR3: TGTGCCAGCAGCGGCTCCGGCGGGAGATACGAGCAGTACTTC.

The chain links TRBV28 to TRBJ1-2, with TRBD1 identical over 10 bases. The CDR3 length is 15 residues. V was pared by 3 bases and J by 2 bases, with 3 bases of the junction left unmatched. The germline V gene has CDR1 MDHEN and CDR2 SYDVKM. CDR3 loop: CASSFGGQGNYGYTF. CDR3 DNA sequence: TGTGCCAGCAGTTTTGGGGGACAGGGGAACTATGGCTACACCTTC.

Here the CDR3 DNA reads TGTGCCAGCAGCCCTCGGGGGGGATACGAGCAGTACTTC. This sequence encodes CASSPRGGYEQYF. The rearrangement uses TRBV7-2 and TRBJ2-7, with 8 bases aligning to TRBD2. The CDR3 extends over 13 amino acids. V shed 5 bases and J 4 bases; nucleotides not matched to a gene: 4. Germline values: CDR1 SGHTA, CDR2 FQGNSA.

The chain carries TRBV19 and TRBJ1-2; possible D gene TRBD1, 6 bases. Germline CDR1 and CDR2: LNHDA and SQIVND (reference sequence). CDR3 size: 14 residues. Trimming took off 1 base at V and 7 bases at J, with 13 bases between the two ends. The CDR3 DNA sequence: TGTGCCAGTAGTATAGGTGACAGGACAATTGGCTACACCTTC. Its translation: CASSIGDRTIGYTF.

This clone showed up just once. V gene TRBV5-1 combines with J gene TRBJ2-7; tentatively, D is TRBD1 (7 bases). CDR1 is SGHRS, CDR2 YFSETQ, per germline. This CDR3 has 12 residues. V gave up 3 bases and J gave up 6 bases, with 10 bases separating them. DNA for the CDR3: TGCGCCAGCAGCTGGCAGGGGGGCGAGCAGTACTTC. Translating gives CASSWQGGEQYF. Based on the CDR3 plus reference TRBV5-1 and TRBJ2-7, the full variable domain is KAGVTQTPRYLIKTRGQQVTLSCSPISGHRSVSWYQQTPGQGLQFLFEYFSETQRNKGNFPGRFSGRQFSNSRSEMNVSTLELGDSALYLCASSWQGGEQYFGPGTRLTVT.

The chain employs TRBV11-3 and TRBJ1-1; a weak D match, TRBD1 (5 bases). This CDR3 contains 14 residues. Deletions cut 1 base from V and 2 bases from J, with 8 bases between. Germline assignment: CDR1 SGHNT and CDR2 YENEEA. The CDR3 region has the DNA TGTGCCAGCAGCTTAGCAGGGACCAACACTGAAGCTTTCTTT. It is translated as CASSLAGTNTEAFF. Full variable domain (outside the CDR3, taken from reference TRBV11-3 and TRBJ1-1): EAGVVQSPRYKIIEKKQPVAFWCNPISGHNTLYWYLQNLGQGPELLIRYENEEAVDDSQLPKDRFSAERLKGVDSTLKIQPAELGDSAVYLCASSLAGTNTEAFFGQGTRLTVV.

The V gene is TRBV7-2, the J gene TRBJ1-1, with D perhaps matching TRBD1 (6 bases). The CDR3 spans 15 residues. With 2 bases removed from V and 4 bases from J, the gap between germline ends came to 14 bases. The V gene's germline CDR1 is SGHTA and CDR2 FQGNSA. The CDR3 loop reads CASSLFAGAVTEAFF. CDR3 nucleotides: TGTGCCAGCAGCTTATTCGCAGGGGCGGTCACTGAAGCTTTCTTT.